This TCR beta chain was retrieved from a study of blood T cell repertoires in COVID-19. Study as a whole: Nucleic acid was either cDNA or gDNA, and it came from T cells, B-cell-depleted T cells, or PBMCs.

The table came from immunoSEQ multiplex PCR; TCRdb's copy has only in-frame clones and leaves some out. The sample shows about 370,000 clones, over 75% of them seen only once. In germline, CDR1 is LGHDT, CDR2 YNNKEL (reference sequence). The CDR3 contains 20 residues. V gave up 3 bases and J gave up 5 bases; unmatched junction bases: 19. The V gene is TRBV3-1 (or the pseudogene TRBV3-2), the J gene TRBJ2-2; 9 nucleotides match TRBD2. The sequenced sample was peripheral blood. This receptor was obtained from a woman between 25 and 40 years old with COVID-19, enrolled during active disease. The CDR3 coding sequence is TGTGCCAGCAGCCAGAGGCGCGTCTGGCGGGAGGGCGCATCGACCGGGGAGCTGTTTTTT. Amino acids: CASSQRRVWREGASTGELFF.